This T cell receptor beta chain was sequenced for a study of OX40 agonist ivuxolimab in advanced cancers. Sequenced by immunoSEQ multiplex PCR; TCRdb stores in-frame clones only, minus some. The data hold roughly 66,000 clones, with 80% to 85% observed a single time. The CDR3 is 12 amino acids. V was shortened by 6 bases and J by 7 bases, with 10 bases between the two germline ends. Germline V lookup: CDR1 SNHLY, CDR2 FYNNEI. This TCR derives from an adult with an advanced solid tumor such as melanoma, head and neck, liver or kidney cancer. This sequence joins TRBV2 and TRBJ2-1; no reliable D call. Here the sequenced sample was CD4+ or CD8+ T cells sorted from blood, taken in a trial of the OX40 agonist ivuxolimab. The CDR3 coding sequence is TGTGCCAGCAGCCCCCCTCGGAATGAGCAGTTCTTC. Protein: CASSPPRNEQFF.